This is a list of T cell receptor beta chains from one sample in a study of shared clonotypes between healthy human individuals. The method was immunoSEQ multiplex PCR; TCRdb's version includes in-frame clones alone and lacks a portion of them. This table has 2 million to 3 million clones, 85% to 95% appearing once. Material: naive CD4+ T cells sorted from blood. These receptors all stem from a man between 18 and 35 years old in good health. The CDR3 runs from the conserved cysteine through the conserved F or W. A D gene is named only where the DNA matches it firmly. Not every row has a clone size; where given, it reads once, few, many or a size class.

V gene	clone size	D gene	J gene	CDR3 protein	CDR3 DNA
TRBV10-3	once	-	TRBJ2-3	CAISESVVSTDTQYF	TGTGCCATCAGTGAGTCAGTGGTTAGCACAGATACGCAGTATTTT
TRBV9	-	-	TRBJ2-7	CASSVVASAYEQYF	TGTGCCAGCAGCGTAGTCGCTAGCGCGTACGAGCAGTACTTC
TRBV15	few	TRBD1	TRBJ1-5	CATSSHRGRNQPQHF	TGTGCCACCAGCAGCCACAGGGGGCGAAATCAGCCCCAGCATTTT
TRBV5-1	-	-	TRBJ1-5	CASSLDWGQGQPQHF	TGCGCCAGCAGCTTGGATTGGGGTCAAGGACAGCCCCAGCATTTT
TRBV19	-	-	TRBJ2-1	CASGKSTSYNEQFF	TGTGCCAGTGGGAAGTCAACCTCCTACAATGAGCAGTTCTTC
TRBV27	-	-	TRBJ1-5	CASSESNSNQPQHF	TGTGCCAGCAGTGAATCAAATAGCAATCAGCCCCAGCATTTT
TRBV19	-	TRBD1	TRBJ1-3	CASSVDRGPGNTIYF	TGTGCCAGTAGTGTTGACAGGGGGCCTGGAAACACCATATATTTT
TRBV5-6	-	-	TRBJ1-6	CASSLVQGDSPLHF	TGTGCCAGCAGCTTGGTCCAGGGAGATTCACCCCTCCACTTT
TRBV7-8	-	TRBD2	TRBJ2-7	CASSLETSGVSYEQYF	TGTGCCAGCAGCTTAGAGACTAGCGGGGTATCCTACGAGCAGTACTTC
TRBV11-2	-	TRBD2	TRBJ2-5	CASSLDWALAGPQETQYF	TGTGCCAGCAGCTTAGATTGGGCACTAGCGGGGCCTCAAGAGACCCAGTACTTC